This TCR beta chain was obtained from a study of blood T cells in healthy people across ages. Whole-study results and caveats: Investigators treated diversity estimates from one million T cells as underestimates. Donor CMV status was unknown, possibly confounding expanded clonotype changes.

The second PCR ran about 6 to 11 cycles with a sample-barcoded 5' primer and J-beta primers. TCRdb re-derived calls from the 5' RACE reads in MiXCR, one entry per CDR3 protein. The sample includes nearly 800,000 distinct CDR3 sequences, 20% to 25% of them seen just once. Details on this clonotype: Its specificity is unknown.

Germline lookup yields CDR1 SGHTA and CDR2 FQGNSA. There are 16 residues in the CDR3. The ends were cut back, 4 bases at V and 2 bases at J, with 16 bases in the middle. The same specimen was also included in a second study, on T cells of mothers and their children. Turning to that study: Sequencing returned over 9 million TCR beta CDR3 reads per mother and approximately 3 million per child. Relative to unrelated pairs, biologically related mother-child dyads exhibited marginally greater, non-significant overlap.

The source is a boy aged 5-17 years in good health. V usage is TRBV7-2 and J usage is TRBJ2-3; possible D gene TRBD2, 6 bases. Sequenced sample: blood. This chain's CDR3 is CASSSPGLPATDTQYF. CDR3 DNA: TGTGCCAGCAGCTCCCCGGGACTCCCTGCCACAGATACGCAGTATTTT.